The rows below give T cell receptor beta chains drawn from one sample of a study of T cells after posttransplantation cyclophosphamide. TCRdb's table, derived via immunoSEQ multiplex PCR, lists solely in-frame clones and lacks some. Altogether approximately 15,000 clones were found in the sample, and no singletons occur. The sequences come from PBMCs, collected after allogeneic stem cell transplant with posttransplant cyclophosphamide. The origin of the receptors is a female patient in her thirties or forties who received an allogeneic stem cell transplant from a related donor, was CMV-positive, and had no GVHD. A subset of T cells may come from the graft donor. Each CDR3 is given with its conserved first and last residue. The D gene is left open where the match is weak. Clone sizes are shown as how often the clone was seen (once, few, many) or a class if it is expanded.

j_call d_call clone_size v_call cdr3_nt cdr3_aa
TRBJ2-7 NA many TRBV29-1 TGCAGCGTTGACAGGGGATCAAACGCCGAGCAGTACTTC CSVDRGSNAEQYF
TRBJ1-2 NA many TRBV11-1 TGTGCCAGCAGCTTTCTGGCGGGGGCGGCTAACTATGGCTACACCTTC CASSFLAGAANYGYTF
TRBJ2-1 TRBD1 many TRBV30 TGTGCCTGGAGTGCACAGGGGAGCTCCTACAATGAGCAGTTCTTC CAWSAQGSSYNEQFF
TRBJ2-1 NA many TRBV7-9 TGTGCCAGCAGCTTCCTAGGGGGGAGGGGGGATGGGGAGCAGTTCTTC CASSFLGGRGDGEQFF
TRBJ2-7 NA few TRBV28 TGTGCCAGCAGTCCATTGGGACTCTCCAGCTCCTACGAGCAGTACTTC CASSPLGLSSSYEQYF
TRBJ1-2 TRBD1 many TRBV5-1 TGCGCCAGCAGCTGGGGGACAGGGGGCTGGGGCTACACCTTC CASSWGTGGWGYTF
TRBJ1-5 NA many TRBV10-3 TGTGCCATCAGTGAGTTAGGAGGCAATCAGCCCCAGCATTTT CAISELGGNQPQHF
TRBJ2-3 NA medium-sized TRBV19 TGTGCCAGTAGTTCGCAAAAGGGGGATACGCAGTATTTT CASSSQKGDTQYF
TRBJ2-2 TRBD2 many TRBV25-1 TGTGCCAGCAGTGAATTGGGGCTTAGCGGGAGTAACACCGGGGAGCTGTTTTTT CASSELGLSGSNTGELFF
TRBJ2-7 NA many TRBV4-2 TGTGCCAGCAGCCAAGTGACGGGCAGGGACTACGAGCAGTACTTC CASSQVTGRDYEQYF
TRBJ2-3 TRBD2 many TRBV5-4 TGTGCCAGCAGCTCCCGGCGGGGACTAGCTATGGATACGCAGTATTTT CASSSRRGLAMDTQYF
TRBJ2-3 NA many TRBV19 TGTGCCAGTACCCTAGTATCTGCAGCCGGAATCCATTTT CASTLVSAAGIHF
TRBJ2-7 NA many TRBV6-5 TGTGCCAGCAGTTACTCGATAGGGGCGGGGGCGCGGAGGTACTTC CASSYSIGAGARRYF
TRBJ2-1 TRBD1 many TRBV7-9 TGTGCCAGCAGCTTGGGACAGGGTGGAGGGGATGAGCAGTTCTTC CASSLGQGGGDEQFF
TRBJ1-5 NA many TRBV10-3 TGTGCCATCAGTGAGTCGACTGCTCAGCCCCAGCATTTT CAISESTAQPQHF
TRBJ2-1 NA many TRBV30 TGTGCCGGGGGGATAAACTACAATGAGCAGTTCTTC CAGGINYNEQFF
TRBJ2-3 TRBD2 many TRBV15 TGTGCCACCAGCAGAGATCTCCGACTAGCGGGATACACAGATACGCAGTATTTT CATSRDLRLAGYTDTQYF
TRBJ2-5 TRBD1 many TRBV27 TGTGCCAGCAGTTTATCGCCGGGACAGGGTCTTTTAGAGACCCAGTACTTC CASSLSPGQGLLETQYF
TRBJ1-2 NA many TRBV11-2 TGTGCCAGCAGCTTGTTTAGAGGAGGCTACACCTTC CASSLFRGGYTF
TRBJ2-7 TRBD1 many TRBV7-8 TGTGCCAGCAGCTTATCCCCCGGACAGGGCTACGAGCAGTACTTC CASSLSPGQGYEQYF
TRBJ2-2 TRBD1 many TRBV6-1 TGTGCCAGCAGTGGACAGGGACACACCGGGGAGCTGTTTTTT CASSGQGHTGELFF
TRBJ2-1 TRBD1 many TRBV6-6 TGTGCCAGCAGAAGACAGGGTAGAAGTCCCTACAATGAGCAGTTCTTC CASRRQGRSPYNEQFF
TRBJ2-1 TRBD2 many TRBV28 TGTGCCAGCAGTTTACCGCAACTAGCGGGCTTGTCCAATGAGCAGTTCTTC CASSLPQLAGLSNEQFF
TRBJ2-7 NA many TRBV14 TGTGCCAGCAGCCAAGATCTGTGGGCAGGAATCTACGAGCAGTACTTC CASSQDLWAGIYEQYF
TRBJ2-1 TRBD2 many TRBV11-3 TGTGCCAGCAGCTTAAGGACTAGCGGTAACAATGAGCAGTTCTTC CASSLRTSGNNEQFF
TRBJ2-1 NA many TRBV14 TGTGCCAGCAGCCATCCAACAGGATACAATGAGCAGTTCTTC CASSHPTGYNEQFF
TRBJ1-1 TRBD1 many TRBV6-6 TGTGCCAGCACCCCCTCCCAGACAGGGGGAGTGGGTGAAGCTTTCTTT CASTPSQTGGVGEAFF
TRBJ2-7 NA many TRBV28 TGTGCCAGCAGTTTGCCGGGTTTAGCCGGAACCTACGAGCAGTACTTC CASSLPGLAGTYEQYF
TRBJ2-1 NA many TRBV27 TGTGCCAGCAGTTTTTTTCGGGACAATGAGCAGTTCTTC CASSFFRDNEQFF
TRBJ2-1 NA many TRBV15 TGTGCCACCAGCAAAGATCGGGGGGCGATTACGGAAAGAAATAGGGGGTTCTTC CATSKDRGAITERNRGFF
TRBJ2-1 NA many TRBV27 TGTGCCAGCCGAGTGAATTGGGGCCCCTACAATGAGCAGTTCTTC CASRVNWGPYNEQFF
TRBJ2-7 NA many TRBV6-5 TGTGCCAGCAGTCGAGCAGGGTATAGCTACGAGCAGTACTTC CASSRAGYSYEQYF
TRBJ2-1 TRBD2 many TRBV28 TGTGCCAGCAGTCCCGGGAGGAACACCAATGAGCAGTTCTTC CASSPGRNTNEQFF
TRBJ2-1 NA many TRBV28 TGTGCCAGCAGGGTGAGGGATTACAATGAGCAGTTCTTC CASRVRDYNEQFF
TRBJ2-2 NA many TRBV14 TGTGCCAGCAGCCGAGGGAGGACTACGGACACCGGGGAGCTGTTTTTT CASSRGRTTDTGELFF
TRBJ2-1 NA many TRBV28 TGTGCCAGCAGCCGGTCTTGGTCAGAGCAGTTCTTC CASSRSWSEQFF
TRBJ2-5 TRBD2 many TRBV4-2 TGTGCCAGCAGCCTGGGAACTAGCGGCCAAGAGACCCAGTACTTC CASSLGTSGQETQYF
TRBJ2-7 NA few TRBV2 TGTGCCAGCACCCCGGGGAGTCTCTCCTACGAGCAGTACTTC CASTPGSLSYEQYF
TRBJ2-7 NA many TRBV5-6 TGTGCCAGCAGCTTCGGGGTCGAACCTACCTACGAGCAGTACTTC CASSFGVEPTYEQYF
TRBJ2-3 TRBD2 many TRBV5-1 TGCGCCAGCAGCTTGGGGGGACTAGCGGGAGTGTTGAATACGCAGTATTTT CASSLGGLAGVLNTQYF
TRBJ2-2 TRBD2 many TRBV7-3 TGTGCCAGCAGCTTAACGCGGGGGACTGCTACCGGGGAGCTGTTTTTT CASSLTRGTATGELFF
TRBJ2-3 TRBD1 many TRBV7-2 TGTGCCAGCAGCTGGGACAGGGGACCAGATACGCAGTATTTT CASSWDRGPDTQYF
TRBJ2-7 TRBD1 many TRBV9 TGTGCCAGCAGCCTAGGGGGCTCCATGTACGAGCAGTACTTC CASSLGGSMYEQYF
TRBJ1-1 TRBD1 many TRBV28 TGTGCCAGCAGTTTAATTGGGACAGGGGGCATTAGTGAAGCTTTCTTT CASSLIGTGGISEAFF
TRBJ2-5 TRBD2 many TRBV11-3 TGTGCCAGCAGCCCGGGGGGGCGGGAGACCCAGTACTTC CASSPGGRETQYF
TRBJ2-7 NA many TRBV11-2 TGTGCCAGCACCACAAGCGGGTTCAGCTCCTACGAGCAGTACTTC CASTTSGFSSYEQYF
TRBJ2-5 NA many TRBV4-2 TGTGCCAGCAGCCCCGGGTCGGGAGTGGAGACCCAGTACTTC CASSPGSGVETQYF
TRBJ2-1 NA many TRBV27 TGTGCCAGCAGTTTCGTTGGGCCTCCCTACAATGAGCAGTTCTTC CASSFVGPPYNEQFF
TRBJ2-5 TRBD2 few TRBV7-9 TGTGCCAGCACTCCCAATGTAGCTAGCGGGAGCATCGAGACCCAGTACTTC CASTPNVASGSIETQYF
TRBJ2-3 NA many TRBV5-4 TGTGCCAGCAGCTTGGGCCCGGGACAACTCACAGATACGCAGTATTTT CASSLGPGQLTDTQYF
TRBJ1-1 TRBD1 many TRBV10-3 TGTGCCATCAGCCGCGGGACAGGGGGTAACACTGAAGCTTTCTTT CAISRGTGGNTEAFF